The 14 T cell receptor beta chains below were found in one sample sequenced in a study of human T cells and chemical hapten exposure. TCRdb re-called the RACE reads through MiXCR, storing one row per CDR3 protein. The sample shows tens of thousands of distinct CDR3 sequences, 14% of them seen only once. Noted time point: pre-sensitization, week 0. Noted treatment: therapeutic diphenylcyclopropenone sensitization with weekly scalp DPC. Sample: whole blood, taken in connection with sensitization to the hapten diphenylcyclopropenone (DPC). All receptors derive from a woman in her 50s with alopecia areata. Some clones in this sample may be carry-over from other donors' samples.

The V gene is TRBV9, the J gene TRBJ2-7; 10 nucleotides match TRBD1. Germline-derived CDR1 and CDR2 are SGDLS and YYNGEE. The V segment lost 3 bases and the J segment 4 bases; nucleotides outside the gene matches: 7. This CDR3 is built from 15 residues. The CDR3 sequence is CASSEGGTGDYEQYF. The CDR3 nucleotides are TGTGCCAGCAGCGAAGGGGGGACAGGGGATTACGAGCAGTACTTC.

The rearrangement uses TRBV20-1 and TRBJ1-6, with D perhaps TRBD1 (5 bases). This CDR3 is built from 13 residues. Germline V CDR1 and CDR2: DFQATT, SNEGSKA (reference sequence). V was cut by 0 bases and J by 11 bases, with 11 bases left in between. The CDR3 here is CSARDSGGTPLHF. In DNA, the CDR3 is TGCAGTGCTAGAGACTCTGGGGGAACACCCCTCCACTTT.

The V call is TRBV5-1, the J call TRBJ1-3; TRBD1 matches at 9 bases. V shed 0 bases, J shed 4 bases, and the junction held 2 bases outside the gene matches. Germline lookup yields CDR1 SGHRS and CDR2 YFSETQ. This CDR3 region has 15 residues. CDR3 protein: CASSLGDRDGNTIYF. CDR3 DNA: TGCGCCAGCAGCTTGGGGGACAGGGACGGAAACACCATATATTTT.

V and J are TRBV6-1 and TRBJ2-1; 8 positions agree with TRBD1. Trimming cost V 11 bases and J 3 bases; bases outside gene matches: 9. CDR1 is MNHNS and CDR2 is SASEGT in the germline V gene. This CDR3 spans 14 amino acids. This CDR3 is CAGGQGLIYNEQFF. The CDR3 DNA sequence: TGTGCCGGAGGACAGGGATTAATCTACAATGAGCAGTTCTTC.

This clonotype was seen only a few times. The chain couples TRBV20-1 to TRBJ1-2; 7 bases map to TRBD1. The CDR3 runs to 12 residues. V dropped 3 bases and J dropped 8; count of bases not matched to a gene: 6. The germline V gene encodes CDR1 DFQATT and CDR2 SNEGSKA (reference sequence). CDR3 in amino acids: CSASPDRVGYTF. CDR3 DNA sequence: TGCAGTGCTAGCCCCGACAGGGTGGGCTACACCTTC.

This chain connects TRBV20-1 to TRBJ2-2; the D is unclear. This CDR3 has 15 amino acids. Germline V gene data show CDR1 as DFQATT and CDR2 as SNEGSKA (reference sequence). Between the trimmed V and J ends, which lost 0 bases and 5 bases, there was a span of 13 bases. CDR3 region: CSARDAVTPTGELFF. The CDR3 bases are TGCAGTGCTAGAGATGCGGTTACTCCGACCGGGGAGCTGTTTTTT.

This clonotype came up many times. The genes are TRBV29-1 and TRBJ2-7, with a tentative D call TRBD1 (6 bases). This CDR3 is 12 amino acids long. From germline, CDR1 is SQVTM and CDR2 ANQGSEA. V was shortened by 6 bases and J by 3 bases, with 12 bases between the two germline ends. The CDR3 nucleotides are TGCAGCGTGAGACAGGACCTCTACGAGCAGTACTTC. Translating it yields CSVRQDLYEQYF.

This clonotype was counted a few times. The V and J genes are TRBV13 and TRBJ2-1, with a possible D match to TRBD2 (5 bases). The length of the CDR3 is 17 residues. Germline values: CDR1 PRHDT, CDR2 FYEKMQ (reference sequence). Between the trimmed V and J ends, which lost 2 bases and 4 bases, there was a span of 18 bases. The DNA for the CDR3 is TGTGCCAGCAGCTTATCCTCGACCGGACTGCCGTACAATGAGCAGTTCTTC. Residues: CASSLSSTGLPYNEQFF.

The chain has TRBV29-1 and TRBJ2-1, with 8 bases lining up with TRBD1. CDR3 length: 14 residues. The germline CDR1 and CDR2 sequences are SQVTM and ANQGSEA. J lost 3 bases, V lost 5 bases, and 6 bases had no gene match. In nucleotides, the CDR3 is TGCAGCGTTACCGGGACAGGCGTCTACAATGAGCAGTTCTTC. Its translation: CSVTGTGVYNEQFF.

This chain links TRBV18 with TRBJ2-7, with TRBD2 matching 10 bases. This CDR3 has 16 amino acids. Germline V gives CDR1 KGHSH, CDR2 LQKENI. The V gene end was trimmed by 3 bases and the J gene end by 7 bases; junction bases not matched to a gene: 12. CDR3 amino acids: CASSPRGLAGVGEQYF. CDR3 DNA sequence: TGTGCCAGCTCACCCCGCGGGCTAGCGGGAGTGGGGGAGCAGTACTTC.

In this sample, this clonotype turned up a few times. V is TRBV7-9 and J is TRBJ1-2; D is undetermined. Germline-derived CDR1 and CDR2 are SEHNR and FQNEAQ (reference sequence). With 2 bases removed from V and 2 bases from J, the gap between germline ends came to 6 bases. This CDR3 has 13 residues. The CDR3 bases are TGTGCCAGCAGCTTACAAGAGAACTATGGCTACACCTTC. This translates into CASSLQENYGYTF. The full variable domain, its missing parts supplied by reference TRBV7-9 and TRBJ1-2, is DTGVSQNPRHKITKRGQNVTFRCDPISEHNRLYWYRQTLGQGPEFLTYFQNEAQLEKSRLLSDRFSAERPKGSFSTLEIQRTEQGDSAMYLCASSLQENYGYTFGSGTRLTVV.

This clonotype was observed a few times. The V call is TRBV20-1, the J call TRBJ1-6; no firm D call. The CDR3 consists of 11 residues. Trimming took off 0 bases at V and 7 bases at J, with 1 base between the two ends. Germline loops: CDR1 DFQATT, CDR2 SNEGSKA (reference sequence). The CDR3 nucleotides read TGCAGTGCTAGAGAAAATTCACCCCTCCACTTT. Amino acids: CSARENSPLHF.

CDR3 DNA: TGTGCCAGCAGCTTAGGTTTTTTTGGAGAGACCCAGTACTTC. Residues: CASSLGFFGETQYF. V usage is TRBV7-9 and J usage is TRBJ2-5, with no clear D. Germline CDR1 and CDR2: SEHNR and FQNEAQ (reference sequence). The CDR3 runs to 14 residues. Deletions cut 1 base from V and 4 bases from J, with 10 bases between.

This clonotype has just a few counts. The chain combines TRBV6-2 or TRBV6-3 with TRBJ2-7; no clear D. The germline CDR1 and CDR2 sequences are MNHEY and SVGEGT. The CDR3 runs 13 residues. V lost 4 bases and J lost 0, with 7 bases in between. The CDR3 sequence is CASSSSGSYEQYF. The CDR3, as DNA: TGTGCCAGCAGTTCTTCAGGCTCCTACGAGCAGTACTTC.